A selection of T cell receptor beta chains follows, all from one sample in a study of human T cells and chemical hapten exposure. TCRdb reanalysed the RACE reads using MiXCR and keeps one entry per CDR3 protein. This table holds approximately 370,000 distinct CDR3 sequences, 4.5% to 5.5% found once. Here the sequenced sample was whole blood, taken in connection with sensitization to the hapten diphenylcyclopropenone (DPC). The source is a woman between 18 and 29 years old with alopecia areata. Some clones in this sample may be carry-over from other donors' samples. CDR3s include the opening cysteine and the closing phenylalanine or tryptophan. Each record gives: D gene, V gene, J gene, CDR3 protein. D genes are given only for firm matches.

NA	TRBV21-1	TRBJ2-1	CARRWVVYNEQFF
NA	TRBV7-2	TRBJ1-1	CASSLSAARGTEAFF
TRBD1	TRBV6-5	TRBJ1-5	CASSAGGAGNQPQHF
TRBD2	TRBV4-3	TRBJ2-1	CASSQDLASGGYEQFF
TRBD1	TRBV4-2	TRBJ2-5	CASSQDGTGGRETQYF
TRBD1	TRBV4-3	TRBJ1-1	CASRGTGMNTEAFF
TRBD1	TRBV20-1	TRBJ1-2	CSAAPGTGEGRGYTF
NA	TRBV29-1	TRBJ1-2	CSVVRWEIGDGYTF
NA	TRBV6-2/TRBV6-3	TRBJ2-7	CASSQLDGSGEQYF
NA	TRBV9	TRBJ2-4	CASSAENNIQYF
TRBD1	TRBV5-1	TRBJ2-3	CASSSDRVRTDTQYF
TRBD1	TRBV20-1	TRBJ1-2	CSAGTGKNYGYTF
NA	TRBV28	TRBJ2-5	CAKGCVQGGDQETQYF
TRBD2	TRBV10-3	TRBJ2-5	CAISETSDETQYF
NA	TRBV20-1	TRBJ2-7	CSARDGLYEQYF
TRBD1	TRBV5-1	TRBJ1-2	CASSLEGQGYGYTF
TRBD1	TRBV24-1	TRBJ1-3	CAILTGANSGNTIYF
NA	TRBV20-1	TRBJ1-1	CSARVGMNTEAFF
NA	TRBV5-1	TRBJ2-5	CASSLRGRQETQYF
NA	TRBV5-1	TRBJ1-4	CASSAGLQARAYEKLFF
NA	TRBV10-3	TRBJ1-5	CAISESGSNQPQHF
NA	TRBV29-1	TRBJ1-2	CSAVDTSRNYGYTF
TRBD1	TRBV6-2/TRBV6-3	TRBJ2-5	CASNRAGTGEETQYF
NA	TRBV12-3/TRBV12-4	TRBJ1-1	CASSRRGTAGEAFF